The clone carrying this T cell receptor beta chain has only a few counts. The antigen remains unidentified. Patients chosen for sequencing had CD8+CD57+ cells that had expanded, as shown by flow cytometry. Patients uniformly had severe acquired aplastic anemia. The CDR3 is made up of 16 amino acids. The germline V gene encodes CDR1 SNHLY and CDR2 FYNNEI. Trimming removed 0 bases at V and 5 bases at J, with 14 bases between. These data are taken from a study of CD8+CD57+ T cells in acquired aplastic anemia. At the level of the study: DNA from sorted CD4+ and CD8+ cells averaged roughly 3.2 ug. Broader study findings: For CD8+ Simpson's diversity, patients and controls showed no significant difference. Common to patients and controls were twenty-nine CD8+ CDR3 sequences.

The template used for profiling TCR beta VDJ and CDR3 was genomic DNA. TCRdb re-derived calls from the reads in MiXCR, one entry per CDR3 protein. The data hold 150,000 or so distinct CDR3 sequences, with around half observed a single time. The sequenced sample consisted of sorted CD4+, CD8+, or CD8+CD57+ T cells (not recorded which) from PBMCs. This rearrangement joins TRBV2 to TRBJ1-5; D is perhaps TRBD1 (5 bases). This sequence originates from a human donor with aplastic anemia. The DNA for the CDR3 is TGTGCCAGCAGTGAAGCTGGGACTATAGCCGATCAGCCCCAGCATTTT. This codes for CASSEAGTIADQPQHF.